This T cell receptor beta chain originates from a study of T-cell reconstitution after alpha-beta-depleted transplantation in children. Germline V gene data show CDR1 as DFQATT and CDR2 as SNEGSKA (reference sequence). The CDR3 contains 13 residues. Losses at the gene ends were 5 bases for V and 3 bases for J; bases not matched to a gene: 0. At least ten counts were recorded for this clonotype. Unique molecular identifiers were used in preparing the TCRbeta library. TCRdb used MiXCR to reprocess the PCR reads, holding one entry per CDR3 protein. Seen here are about 170,000 distinct CDR3 sequences, approximately 12% observed once, and the top ten hold over 10%.

The input for sequencing was PBMCs, taken before TCRalphabeta/CD19-depleted stem cell transplant. The source of this sequence is a boy younger than 10 with acute myeloid leukemia, due to receive a stem cell transplant. This chain joins TRBV20-1 and TRBJ2-7; 14 nucleotides match TRBD2. In DNA form, the CDR3 reads TGCAGTGCTGGGACTAGCGGGAGCTACGAGCAGTACTTC. It translates to CSAGTSGSYEQYF.